Here is one T cell receptor beta chain with its context. The data are from a study of shared clonotypes between healthy human individuals. Across the whole study: Per donor, CD8 memory used one plate, CD8 naive used two, CD4 memory used three and CD4 naive used three.

The CDR3 covers 15 residues. In germline, CDR1 is SEHNR, CDR2 FQNEAQ (reference sequence). Trimming removed 4 bases from V and 3 bases from J; junction bases left unmatched: 6. Authors' data handling: ImmunoSEQ only sent back junction sequences with no quality scores, so filtering was done differently. The data were produced by immunoSEQ multiplex PCR, yet TCRdb's version contains in-frame clones alone and is incomplete. V, J and clone size derive from that table, while D and trimming were established from the DNA sequence. The table includes about 2.5 million clones, around 92% detected once. The TCR originated in a man aged 18-30 years in good health. Some clones in this sample may be carry-over from other donors' samples. The genes are TRBV7-9 and TRBJ2-7; 10 bases are shared with TRBD1. The sample was naive CD4+ T cells from PBMCs. Specified subset: CD45RA+ positively selected. The CDR3 sequence is CASSSPGQGFYEQYF. CDR3 bases: TGTGCCAGCAGCTCCCCGGGACAGGGGTTCTACGAGCAGTACTTC. Full variable domain (missing parts from reference TRBV7-9 and TRBJ2-7): DTGVSQNPRHKITKRGQNVTFRCDPISEHNRLYWYRQTLGQGPEFLTYFQNEAQLEKSRLLSDRFSAERPKGSFSTLEIQRTEQGDSAMYLCASSSPGQGFYEQYFGPGTRLTVT.